Sequencing of this T cell receptor (beta chain) was carried out in a study of blood T cell repertoires in COVID-19. Study-level background: Material from acute and convalescent COVID-19 was sourced from the United States, Italy and Spain. T cells, B-cell-depleted T cells, or PBMCs supplied cDNA or gDNA.

Enrollment of patients from Seattle took place during active infection, with longitudinal follow-up. CDR3 length: 12 residues. Trimming took off 5 bases at V and 6 bases at J, with 8 bases between the two ends. From germline, CDR1 is SGHTA and CDR2 FQGNSA. In the original analysis: The assay estimated nucleated cells by amplifying reference gene primers. Only in-frame clones appear in the TCRdb table, and some are missing; sequencing was by immunoSEQ multiplex PCR. The DNA was the basis for D and trimming; V, J and clone size are from that table. The table includes roughly 56,000 clones, about 88% detected once.

The sample consisted of peripheral blood. This sequence was found in a woman aged 55-69 years with COVID-19, enrolled during active disease. The V and J genes are TRBV7-2 and TRBJ1-5; no definite D call. The CDR3 region is CASSPAGQPQHF. The CDR3 DNA is TGTGCCAGCAGCCCCGCGGGTCAGCCCCAGCATTTT.